A selection of T cell receptor beta chains follows, all from one sample in a study of shared clonotypes between healthy human individuals. Libraries were prepared by immunoSEQ multiplex PCR; TCRdb keeps only in-frame clonotypes and omits some of them. The sample carries 450,000 to 500,000 clones, 75% to 85% recorded once. The material sequenced was PBMCs. The receptor set was obtained from a woman in her thirties or forties in good health. Some clones in this sample may be carry-over from other donors' samples. The CDR3 runs from the conserved cysteine through the conserved F or W. The D gene is left open where the match is weak. The listing skips clone size in some rows; elsewhere it reads once, few, many or a size class.

V gene	J gene	D gene	clone size	CDR3 DNA	CDR3 protein
TRBV27	TRBJ2-2	TRBD1	.	TGTGCCAGCAAAAGCACCAGGGACAGGAACACCGGGGAGCTGTTTTTT	CASKSTRDRNTGELFF
TRBV27	TRBJ1-4	.	.	TGTGCCAGCAGATGGGCAACTAATGAAAAACTGTTTTTT	CASRWATNEKLFF
TRBV4-2	TRBJ1-2	.	few	TGTGCCAGCAGCCAAGGGGGGGATAAGAGGGGCTACACCTTC	CASSQGGDKRGYTF
TRBV30	TRBJ2-7	.	.	TGTGCCTGGATGCGGGGGACAGGTGACTACGAGCAGTACTTC	CAWMRGTGDYEQYF
TRBV6-5	TRBJ1-1	.	.	TGTGCCAGCTCTAGAGGGGCGAACACTGAAGCTTTCTTT	CASSRGANTEAFF
TRBV28	TRBJ1-4	.	.	TGTGCCATTAGAGGTAATGAAAAACTGTTTTTT	CAIRGNEKLFF
TRBV7-3	TRBJ2-5	TRBD2	.	TGTGCCAGCAGCTTAGGGGGGAGGGACCAAGAGGCCCAGTACTTC	CASSLGGRDQEAQYF
TRBV15	TRBJ1-2	.	.	TGTGCCACCAGCAGTAGCCACGGAGCCGTGACCCGCTACACCTTC	CATSSSHGAVTRYTF
TRBV7-2	TRBJ2-7	TRBD2	.	TGTGCCAGCAGCTCCCAGATACTAGCGGAGATCTACGAGCAGTACTTC	CASSSQILAEIYEQYF
TRBV28	TRBJ2-1	.	.	TGTGCCAGCAGTCTTCCGGGTCTCTCTGTAGGCAATGAGCAGTTCTTC	CASSLPGLSVGNEQFF
TRBV10-3	TRBJ2-7	.	.	TGTGCCATCGGATGGGGCGGGACTTACGAGCAGTACTTC	CAIGWGGTYEQYF
TRBV29-1	TRBJ1-1	.	few	TGCAGCGTTGGCAGGGAGGGCACTGAAGCTTTCTTT	CSVGREGTEAFF
TRBV28	TRBJ1-2	TRBD1	few	TGTGCCAGCAGTCCAGGGGGTTTGGGCTATGGCTACACCTTC	CASSPGGLGYGYTF